A selection of T cell receptor beta chains follows, all from one sample in a study of cytomegalovirus exposure and HLA in healthy donors. Clones were sequenced by immunoSEQ multiplex PCR, and TCRdb holds only the in-frame ones, with some missing. The sample shows around 140,000 clones, around 72% of them seen only once. Sequencing input: PBMCs. These receptors were obtained from a woman younger than 35 in good health and CMV-seronegative. The CDR3 runs from the conserved cysteine through the conserved F or W. D genes are given only for firm matches. Not all rows give a size; the values are once, few, many and, for expanded clones, a class.

>NA|TRBJ2-1|TRBV7-8|NA
CASSLTPGKSNEQFF
TGTGCCAGCAGCTTAACCCCGGGAAAATCGAATGAGCAGTTCTTC
>NA|TRBJ1-1|TRBV30|NA
CAWSPRSTEAFF
TGTGCCTGGAGTCCCAGGTCCACTGAAGCTTTCTTT
>NA|TRBJ2-1|TRBV29-1|TRBD1
CSARDRASYNEQFF
TGCAGCGCTCGGGACAGGGCTTCCTACAATGAGCAGTTCTTC
>NA|TRBJ2-5|TRBV6-5|NA
CASTPEAGETQYF
TGTGCCAGCACCCCAGAGGCAGGGGAGACCCAGTACTTC
>NA|TRBJ2-1|TRBV2|TRBD2
CASSVSSGSLYEQFF
TGTGCCAGCAGTGTCTCGAGCGGGAGCCTTTATGAGCAGTTCTTC
>NA|TRBJ2-6|TRBV29-1|TRBD2
CSVERDFDSGANVLTF
TGCAGCGTCGAGCGGGACTTCGATTCTGGGGCCAACGTCCTGACTTTC
>few|TRBJ1-2|TRBV6-4|TRBD1
CASSQGQGSYGYTF
TGTGCCAGCAGTCAGGGACAGGGGAGCTATGGCTACACCTTC
>once|TRBJ2-5|TRBV29-1|NA
CSVDESRGTQYF
TGCAGCGTTGATGAGTCCCGCGGAACCCAGTACTTC
>NA|TRBJ1-1|TRBV19|TRBD1
CASTPWDSDTEAFF
TGTGCCAGTACTCCCTGGGACAGCGACACTGAAGCTTTCTTT
>NA|TRBJ1-2|TRBV6-1|NA
CASSALGGDYGYTF
TGTGCCAGCAGCGCCCTAGGGGGAGATTATGGCTACACCTTC
>NA|TRBJ1-2|TRBV15|TRBD1
CATSRDRGTGGARGYTF
TGTGCCACCAGCAGAGATCGGGGGACAGGGGGCGCGAGGGGCTACACCTTC
>NA|TRBJ1-1|TRBV10-3|TRBD1
CAAWAGQGQTEAFF
TGTGCCGCTTGGGCGGGACAGGGGCAAACTGAAGCTTTCTTT
>NA|TRBJ1-2|TRBV29-1|NA
CSVDKGDYGYTF
TGCAGCGTTGACAAGGGGGACTATGGCTACACCTTC
>NA|TRBJ1-1|TRBV30|NA
CAWSYSGNTEAFF
TGTGCCTGGAGTTACAGCGGGAACACTGAAGCTTTCTTT
>NA|TRBJ2-2|TRBV6-5|NA
CASSSTNTGELFF
TGTGCCAGCAGTTCGACGAACACCGGGGAGCTGTTTTTC
>NA|TRBJ1-5|TRBV30|TRBD1
CAWDRVGQPQHF
TGTGCCTGGGACAGGGTGGGTCAGCCCCAGCATTTT
>NA|TRBJ2-7|TRBV27|NA
CASSLFAGATYEQYF
TGTGCCAGCAGTTTATTCGCAGGCGCTACCTACGAGCAGTACTTC
>NA|TRBJ2-7|TRBV4-1|TRBD2
CASSALAGGPFYEQYF
TGCGCCAGCAGCGCCCTAGCGGGAGGGCCCTTCTACGAGCAGTACTTC
>NA|TRBJ2-1|TRBV9|TRBD2
CASSVDSGRGDEQFF
TGTGCCAGCAGCGTAGATAGCGGGAGGGGGGATGAGCAGTTCTTC
>NA|TRBJ2-7|TRBV2|NA
CASSEQYGGRRNEQYF
TGTGCCAGCAGTGAGCAGTATGGTGGTAGGAGGAACGAGCAGTACTTC
>NA|TRBJ1-1|TRBV6-5|NA
CASSYNAGSTEAFF
TGTGCCAGCAGTTACAATGCGGGGAGCACTGAAGCTTTCTTT
>NA|TRBJ2-7|TRBV5-4|TRBD2
CASSLASSGRTEQYF
TGTGCCAGCAGCTTGGCGTCTAGCGGGAGGACCGAGCAGTACTTC
>NA|TRBJ2-2|TRBV30|NA
CAWSVDREYTGELFF
TGTGCCTGGAGTGTGGATCGGGAGTACACCGGGGAGCTGTTTTTT
>NA|TRBJ2-3|TRBV5-4|TRBD2
CASSLGGTSGHTDTQYF
TGTGCCAGCAGCTTGGGGGGGACTAGCGGTCACACAGATACGCAGTATTTT
>NA|TRBJ1-5|TRBV6-6|TRBD1
CASSSGTALNNQPQHF
TGTGCCAGCAGTTCCGGGACAGCCTTAAACAATCAGCCCCAGCATTTT
>NA|TRBJ1-5|TRBV6-1|NA
CASSVNLENQPQHF
TGTGCCAGCAGTGTTAATCTGGAGAATCAGCCCCAGCATTTT
>NA|TRBJ2-1|TRBV5-4|NA
CASSWGPGPNEQFF
TGTGCCAGCAGCTGGGGTCCAGGGCCTAATGAGCAGTTCTTC
>NA|TRBJ1-2|TRBV4-1|NA
CASSHRNLDSQNGYTF
TGCGCCAGCAGCCACCGAAACTTGGACTCCCAAAATGGCTACACCTTC
>NA|TRBJ1-4|TRBV7-9|NA
CASSLVLEKLFF
TGTGCCAGCAGCTTAGTATTAGAAAAACTGTTTTTT